Reported below is one TCR beta chain. This sample was included in a study of shared clonotypes between healthy human individuals. TCRdb's table, derived via immunoSEQ multiplex PCR, lists solely in-frame clones and lacks some. In the table there are roughly 2 million clones, approximately 94% of which are singletons. This TCR was sampled from a man aged 18 to 30 in good health. Source material: naive CD4+ T cells sorted from blood. Subset given: CD45RA+ positively selected.

The chain's CDR3 is CASSIEGGPGELFF. The CDR3, as DNA: TGTGCCAGTAGTATAGAAGGCGGCCCCGGGGAGCTGTTTTTT. The rearrangement joins TRBV19 to TRBJ2-2; no definite D call. V was shortened by 0 bases and J by 6 bases, with 8 bases between the two germline ends. Germline assignment: CDR1 LNHDA and CDR2 SQIVND (reference sequence). This CDR3 has 14 residues.